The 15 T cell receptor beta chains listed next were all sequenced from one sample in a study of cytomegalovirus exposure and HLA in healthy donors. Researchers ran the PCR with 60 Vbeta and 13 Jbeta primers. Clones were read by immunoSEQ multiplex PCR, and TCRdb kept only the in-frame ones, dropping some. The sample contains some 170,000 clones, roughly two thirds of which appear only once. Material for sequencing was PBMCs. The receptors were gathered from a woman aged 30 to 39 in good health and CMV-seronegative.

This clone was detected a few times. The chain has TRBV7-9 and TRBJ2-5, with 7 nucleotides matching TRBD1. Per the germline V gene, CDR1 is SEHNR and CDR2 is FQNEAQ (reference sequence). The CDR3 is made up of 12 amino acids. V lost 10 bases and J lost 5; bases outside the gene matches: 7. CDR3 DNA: TGTGCCAACGACAGGGACGGGGAGACCCAGTACTTC. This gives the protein CANDRDGETQYF.

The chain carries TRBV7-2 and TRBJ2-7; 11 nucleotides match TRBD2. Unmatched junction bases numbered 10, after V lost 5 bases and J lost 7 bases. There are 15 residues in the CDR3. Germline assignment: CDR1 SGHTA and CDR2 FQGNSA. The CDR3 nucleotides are TGTGCCAGCAGCCGACGGGCTAGCGGGAGGAATGAGCAGTACTTC. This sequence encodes CASSRRASGRNEQYF. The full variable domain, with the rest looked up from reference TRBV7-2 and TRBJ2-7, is GAGVSQSPSNKVTEKGKDVELRCDPISGHTALYWYRQSLGQGLEFLIYFQGNSAPDKSGLPSDRFSAERTGGSVSTLTIQRTQQEDSAVYLCASSRRASGRNEQYFGPGTRLTVT.

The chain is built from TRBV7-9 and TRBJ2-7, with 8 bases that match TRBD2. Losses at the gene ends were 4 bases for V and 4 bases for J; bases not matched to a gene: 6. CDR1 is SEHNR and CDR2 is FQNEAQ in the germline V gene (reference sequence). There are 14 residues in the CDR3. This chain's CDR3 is CASSSGLAQYEQYF. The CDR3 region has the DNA TGTGCCAGCAGCTCAGGACTAGCTCAGTACGAGCAGTACTTC.

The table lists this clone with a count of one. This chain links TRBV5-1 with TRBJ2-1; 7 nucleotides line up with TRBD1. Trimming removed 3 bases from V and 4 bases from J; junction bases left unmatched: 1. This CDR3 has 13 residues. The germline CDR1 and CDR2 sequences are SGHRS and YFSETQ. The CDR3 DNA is TGCGCCAGCAGCTGGGACAGTTACAATGAGCAGTTCTTC. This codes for CASSWDSYNEQFF. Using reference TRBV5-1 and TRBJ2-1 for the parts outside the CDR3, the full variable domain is KAGVTQTPRYLIKTRGQQVTLSCSPISGHRSVSWYQQTPGQGLQFLFEYFSETQRNKGNFPGRFSGRQFSNSRSEMNVSTLELGDSALYLCASSWDSYNEQFFGPGTRLTVL.

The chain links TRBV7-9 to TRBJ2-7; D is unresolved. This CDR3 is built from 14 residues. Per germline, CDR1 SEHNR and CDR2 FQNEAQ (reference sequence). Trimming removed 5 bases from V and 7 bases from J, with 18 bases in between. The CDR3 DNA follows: TGTGCCAGCAGCCCTGCTCGGCCCCCGGGTGAGCAGTACTTC. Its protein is CASSPARPPGEQYF.

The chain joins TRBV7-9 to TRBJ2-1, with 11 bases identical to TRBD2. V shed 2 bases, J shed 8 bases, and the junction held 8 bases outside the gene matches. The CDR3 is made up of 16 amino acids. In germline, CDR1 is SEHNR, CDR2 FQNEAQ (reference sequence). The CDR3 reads CASSLYVSGRGDEQFF. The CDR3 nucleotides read TGTGCCAGCAGCTTATACGTTAGCGGGAGGGGGGATGAGCAGTTCTTC.

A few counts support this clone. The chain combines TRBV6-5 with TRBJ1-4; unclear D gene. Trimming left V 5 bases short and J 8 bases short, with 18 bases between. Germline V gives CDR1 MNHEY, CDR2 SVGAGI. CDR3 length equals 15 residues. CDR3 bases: TGTGCCAGCAGTATACTCGGGGTGTTTGGAGAAAAACTGTTTTTT. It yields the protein CASSILGVFGEKLFF.

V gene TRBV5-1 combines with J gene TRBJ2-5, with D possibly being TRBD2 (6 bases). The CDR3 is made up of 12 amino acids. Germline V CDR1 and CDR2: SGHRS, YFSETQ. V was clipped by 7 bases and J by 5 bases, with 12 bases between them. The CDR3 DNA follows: TGCGCCAGCCACCGCCGGGGGGAGACCCAGTACTTC. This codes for CASHRRGETQYF.

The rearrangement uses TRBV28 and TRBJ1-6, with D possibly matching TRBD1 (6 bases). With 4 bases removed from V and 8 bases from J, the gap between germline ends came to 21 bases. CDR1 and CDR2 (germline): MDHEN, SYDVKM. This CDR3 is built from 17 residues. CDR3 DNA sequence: TGTGCCAGCAGTTCAATGGCCAAGGTCAGGGGACATTCACCCCTCCACTTT. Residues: CASSSMAKVRGHSPLHF.

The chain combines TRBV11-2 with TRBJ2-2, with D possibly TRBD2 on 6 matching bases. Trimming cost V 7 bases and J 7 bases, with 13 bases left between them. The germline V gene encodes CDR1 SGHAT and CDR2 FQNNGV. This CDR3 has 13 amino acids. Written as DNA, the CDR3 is TGTGCCAGCACCTTGGGGGGTTTCGGGGAGCTGTTTTTT. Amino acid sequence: CASTLGGFGELFF.

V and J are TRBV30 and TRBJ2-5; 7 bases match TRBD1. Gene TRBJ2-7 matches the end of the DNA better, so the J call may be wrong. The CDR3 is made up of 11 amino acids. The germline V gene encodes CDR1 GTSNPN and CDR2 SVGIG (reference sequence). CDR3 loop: CAWVDRYEQYF. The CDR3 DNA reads TGTGCCTGGGTGGACAGGTACGAGCAGTACTTC.

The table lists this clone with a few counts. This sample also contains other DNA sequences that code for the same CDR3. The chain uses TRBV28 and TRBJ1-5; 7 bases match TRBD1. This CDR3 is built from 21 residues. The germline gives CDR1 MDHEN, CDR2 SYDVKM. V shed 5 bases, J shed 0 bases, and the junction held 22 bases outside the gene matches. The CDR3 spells CASSPYPVDRVSLYSNQPQHF. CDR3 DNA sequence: TGTGCCAGCAGTCCCTACCCCGTCGACAGGGTGAGTTTGTATAGCAATCAGCCCCAGCATTTT.

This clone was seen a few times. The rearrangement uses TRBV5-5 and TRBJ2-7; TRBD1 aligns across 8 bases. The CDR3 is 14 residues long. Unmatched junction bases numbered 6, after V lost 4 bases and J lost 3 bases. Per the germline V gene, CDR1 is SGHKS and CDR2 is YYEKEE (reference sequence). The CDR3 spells CASSPLTGDYEQYF. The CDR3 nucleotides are TGTGCCAGCAGCCCCCTGACAGGGGACTACGAGCAGTACTTC.

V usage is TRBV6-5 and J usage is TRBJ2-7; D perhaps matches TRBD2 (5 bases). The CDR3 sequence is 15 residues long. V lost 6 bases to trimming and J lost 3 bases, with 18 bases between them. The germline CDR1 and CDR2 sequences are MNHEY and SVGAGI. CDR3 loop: CASSSLSAPNYEQYF. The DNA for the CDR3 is TGTGCCAGCAGCTCCCTTAGCGCTCCAAACTACGAGCAGTACTTC.

CDR3 bases: TGTGCCAGCAGCCCTGGGGACAGGGGCACCGGGGAGCTGTTTTTT. It specifies CASSPGDRGTGELFF. The rearrangement links TRBV7-6 to TRBJ2-2, with TRBD1 identical over 10 bases. J lost 4 bases, V lost 5 bases, and 4 bases had no gene match. Germline CDR1 is SGHVS and CDR2 is FNYEAQ. The CDR3 runs to 15 residues.